The 25 T cell receptor beta chains reported below all come from one sample, sequenced in a study of technical replicates of blood from a few donors. The method was immunoSEQ multiplex PCR; TCRdb's version includes in-frame clones alone and lacks a portion of them. The sample yields about 72,000 clones, roughly 92% seen once. Sequencing was performed on T cells isolated from PBMCs. Receptors originate from a human donor in good health.

This rearrangement joins TRBV10-1 to TRBJ2-7; D might be TRBD2 (6 bases). V was pared by 0 bases and J by 3 bases, with 15 bases between. The CDR3 length is 16 residues. The germline CDR1 and CDR2 sequences are WNHNN and SYGVQD (reference sequence). The CDR3 nucleotides read TGCGCCAGCAGTGAGTCGAGACTAGTAGGGGACTACGAGCAGTACTTC. It yields the protein CASSESRLVGDYEQYF.

The V gene is TRBV5-8, the J gene TRBJ1-5; 8 nucleotides align to TRBD1. CDR3 length equals 17 residues. Germline CDR1 is SGHTS and CDR2 is YDEGEE. The J segment lost 7 bases and the V segment lost 0 bases, leaving 12 bases of the junction unmatched. CDR3 sequence reads: CASSLGTGNFRGQPQHF. The CDR3, as DNA: TGTGCCAGCAGCTTGGGGACAGGGAATTTTCGGGGCCAGCCCCAGCATTTT.

The genes are TRBV4-1 and TRBJ1-1, with D perhaps matching TRBD1 (6 bases). The length of the CDR3 is 14 residues. V lost 4 bases to trimming and J lost 1 base, with 10 bases between them. The V gene's germline CDR1 is MGHRA and CDR2 YSYEKL. This CDR3 is CASSRNRENTEAFF. The CDR3, as DNA: TGCGCCAGCAGCCGTAACAGGGAGAACACTGAAGCTTTCTTT.

V usage is TRBV10-2 and J usage is TRBJ2-5, with 13 bases matching TRBD2. The CDR3 spans 16 residues. CDR1 is WSHSY and CDR2 is SAAADI in the germline V gene. V shed 2 bases, J shed 4 bases, and the junction held 4 bases outside the gene matches. The CDR3, as DNA: TGCGCCAGCAGTGAGGGACTAGCGGGAGATATAGAGACCCAGTACTTC. It encodes CASSEGLAGDIETQYF.

V and J are TRBV19 and TRBJ1-3; possible D gene TRBD1, 6 bases. The germline V gene has CDR1 LNHDA and CDR2 SQIVND (reference sequence). V was clipped by 5 bases and J by 0 bases, with 17 bases between them. The CDR3 spans 17 residues. The CDR3 region has the DNA TGTGCCAGTAGTTCCCTTACAGGGCTACTCTCTGGAAACACCATATATTTT. Translated, it gives CASSSLTGLLSGNTIYF.

This clone turned up a few times. V usage is TRBV19 and J usage is TRBJ1-5; 8 bases fit TRBD1. Germline assignment: CDR1 LNHDA and CDR2 SQIVND (reference sequence). This CDR3 region has 15 residues. V was pared by 7 bases and J by 6 bases, with 11 bases of the junction left unmatched. The CDR3 region is CASMVQGALGQPQHF. The CDR3 bases are TGTGCCAGTATGGTTCAGGGGGCGCTGGGTCAGCCCCAGCATTTT.

This clone is a singleton in its sample. J is TRBJ1-2 and V is TRBV19; D gene unclear. Germline loops: CDR1 LNHDA, CDR2 SQIVND (reference sequence). V gave up 1 base and J gave up 1 base, with 10 bases separating them. This CDR3 has 15 amino acids. The CDR3 loop is CASSIGRQLNYGYTF. The CDR3 DNA sequence: TGTGCCAGTAGTATAGGGCGGCAGCTTAACTATGGCTACACCTTC.

The chain's CDR3 is CSVRTLSSAYGYTF. Here the CDR3 DNA reads TGCAGCGTCCGCACCTTGAGTAGTGCCTATGGCTACACCTTC. J is TRBJ1-2 and V is TRBV29-1, with unresolved D. Germline V CDR1 and CDR2: SQVTM, ANQGSEA. The CDR3 loop spans 14 amino acids. Trimming removed 6 bases from V and 4 bases from J, with 18 bases in between.

V usage is TRBV5-4 and J usage is TRBJ2-2, with TRBD1 matching over 9 bases. CDR1 SGHNT and CDR2 YYREEE come from the germline V gene (reference sequence). The CDR3 is 15 residues long. J was trimmed by 5 bases and V by 4 bases; bases with no gene match: 6. CDR3 in amino acids: CASSQGQGWTGELFF. The CDR3 nucleotides are TGTGCCAGCAGCCAGGGACAGGGATGGACCGGGGAGCTGTTTTTT.

This sequence joins TRBV25-1 and TRBJ2-7, with TRBD1 matching over 10 bases. The CDR3 loop spans 15 amino acids. Germline CDR1 MGHDK, CDR2 SYGVNS. J was trimmed by 2 bases and V by 5 bases; bases with no gene match: 6. The CDR3 region has the DNA TGTGCCAGCAGTAACACCGGGACAGGGGCCTACGAGCAGTACTTC. Its translation is CASSNTGTGAYEQYF.

The gene calls are TRBV4-3 and TRBJ2-3; possibly TRBD1 for D (6 bases). The CDR3 is 15 amino acids. The germline V gene encodes CDR1 LGHNA and CDR2 YSLEER. Trimming took 3 bases from V and 4 from J, leaving 14 bases between them. CDR3 sequence (DNA): TGCGCCAGCAGCCACGTCAGGGGTTCCGCAGATACGCAGTATTTT. It codes for CASSHVRGSADTQYF.

The chain combines TRBV29-1 with TRBJ1-2; no firm D call. V was cut by 3 bases and J by 5 bases, with 7 bases left in between. The germline gives CDR1 SQVTM, CDR2 ANQGSEA. The CDR3 sequence is 11 residues long. The DNA for the CDR3 is TGCAGCGTTGAGTCTAGTTATGGCTACACCTTC. The encoded protein is CSVESSYGYTF.

V is TRBV9 and J is TRBJ2-7; no clear D. Trimming left V 0 bases short and J 0 bases short, with 7 bases between. Germline V gene lookup returns CDR1 SGDLS and CDR2 YYNGEE. The CDR3 length is 14 residues. The CDR3 protein is CASSVDPSSYEQYF. CDR3 coding DNA: TGTGCCAGCAGCGTAGATCCTAGCTCCTACGAGCAGTACTTC.

The chain links TRBV6-1 to TRBJ1-5; a possible D gene is TRBD1 (5 bases). CDR3 length: 15 residues. V was clipped by 3 bases and J by 0 bases, with 9 bases between them. Germline CDR1 MNHNS, CDR2 SASEGT. The CDR3 sequence: CASSDRAASNQPQHF. CDR3 nucleotide sequence: TGTGCCAGCAGTGACAGGGCGGCTAGCAATCAGCCCCAGCATTTT.

The chain couples TRBV6-5 to TRBJ2-2; 10 bases agree with TRBD1. The CDR3 loop spans 15 amino acids. The germline CDR1 and CDR2 sequences are MNHEY and SVGAGI. Trimming removed 6 bases from V and 4 bases from J; junction bases left unmatched: 5. The CDR3: CASSRQGAVTGELFF. CDR3 sequence (DNA): TGTGCCAGCAGCCGACAGGGGGCGGTCACCGGGGAGCTGTTTTTT.

The chain is built from TRBV10-1 and TRBJ2-1; TRBD2 aligns across 10 bases. The CDR3 spans 17 residues. V trimming: 3 bases; J trimming: 0 bases; junction bases outside the gene matches: 5. The germline V gene has CDR1 WNHNN and CDR2 SYGVQD (reference sequence). The DNA for the CDR3 is TGCGCCAGCAGTGATCACGGACTAGCGGACTCCTACAATGAGCAGTTCTTC. This sequence encodes CASSDHGLADSYNEQFF.

The chain is built from TRBV15 and TRBJ2-7; 10 nucleotides match TRBD2. V was pared by 1 base and J by 0 bases, with 12 bases of the junction left unmatched. This CDR3 comprises 19 residues. The germline gives CDR1 LNHNV, CDR2 YYDKDF (reference sequence). The CDR3 sequence: CATSRVISGRLLSSYEQYF. CDR3 bases: TGTGCCACCAGCAGAGTCATTAGCGGGAGGCTCCTAAGCTCCTACGAGCAGTACTTC.

The CDR3 sequence is CASSLSGLIYSNQPQHF. The CDR3 coding sequence is TGTGCCAGCAGTTTGAGTGGGCTGATATATAGCAATCAGCCCCAGCATTTT. The chain uses TRBV28 and TRBJ1-5; D call uncertain. This CDR3 has 17 residues. Between the trimmed V and J ends, which lost 3 bases and 0 bases, there was a span of 15 bases. Per the germline V gene, CDR1 is MDHEN and CDR2 is SYDVKM.

This chain uses TRBV4-3 with TRBJ2-7, with D maybe TRBD1 (6 bases). The V gene lost 0 bases and the J gene lost 3 bases, with 15 bases spanning the gap. CDR1 is LGHNA and CDR2 is YSLEER in the germline V gene. The CDR3 length is 16 residues. The CDR3 is CASSQDMWGRFYEQYF. CDR3 sequence (DNA): TGCGCCAGCAGCCAAGATATGTGGGGGCGGTTCTACGAGCAGTACTTC.

This chain connects TRBV2 to TRBJ2-5; TRBD2 matches 7 bases. The CDR3 extends over 13 amino acids. From germline, CDR1 is SNHLY and CDR2 FYNNEI. J lost 5 bases, V lost 7 bases, and 7 bases had no gene match. Here the CDR3 reads CASNLAVTETQYF. CDR3 coding DNA: TGTGCCAGCAACCTAGCGGTCACGGAGACCCAGTACTTC. The full variable domain, completed using reference TRBV2 and TRBJ2-5, is EPEVTQTPSHQVTQMGQEVILRCVPISNHLYFYWYRQILGQKVEFLVSFYNNEISEKSEIFDDQFSVERPDGSNFTLKIRSTKLEDSAMYFCASNLAVTETQYFGPGTRLLVL.

This chain joins TRBV7-9 and TRBJ1-1; 9 bases are a match to TRBD1. Per germline, CDR1 SEHNR and CDR2 FQNEAQ (reference sequence). Trimming at V came to 5 bases and at J to 6 bases, leaving 7 bases not matched to a gene. The CDR3 consists of 14 residues. The CDR3 sequence is CASSQGQGRAEAFF. CDR3 nucleotides: TGTGCCAGCAGCCAGGGACAGGGTAGAGCTGAAGCTTTCTTT.

The rearrangement joins TRBV5-8 to TRBJ1-2; TRBD1 matches 7 bases. Per the germline V gene, CDR1 is SGHTS and CDR2 is YDEGEE. This CDR3 is 13 amino acids long. V lost 4 bases and J lost 8; bases outside the gene matches: 8. The CDR3 spells CASSLDRVEGYTF. CDR3 coding DNA: TGTGCCAGCAGCCTAGACAGGGTTGAGGGCTACACCTTC.

This clone was counted once. The V call is TRBV30, the J call TRBJ2-1, with 8 bases identical to TRBD2. The V and J ends lost 8 bases and 4 bases, in that order; junction bases with no gene match: 7. Germline CDR1 and CDR2: GTSNPN and SVGIG (reference sequence). CDR3 length equals 13 residues. CDR3 sequence (DNA): TGTGCCGGAGGACTAGCCCGGTACAATGAGCAGTTCTTC. Translation: CAGGLARYNEQFF.

The chain links TRBV30 to TRBJ2-7; D might be TRBD1 (6 bases). V was shortened by 3 bases and J by 7 bases, with 10 bases between the two germline ends. CDR3 length equals 11 residues. From germline, CDR1 is GTSNPN and CDR2 SVGIG (reference sequence). The CDR3 DNA sequence: TGTGCCTGGAGCGTTACAGGGGAGCAGTACTTC. Translated: CAWSVTGEQYF.

Only a few counts were recorded for this clone. The gene calls are TRBV27 and TRBJ2-7; 14 bases match TRBD2. V gave up 7 bases and J gave up 11 bases; unmatched junction bases: 13. This CDR3 spans 15 amino acids. CDR1 is MNHEY and CDR2 is SMNVEV in the germline V gene (reference sequence). The CDR3 nucleotides are TGTGCCAGCACTCTAAGGGGACTAGCGGGAGAAGAGGAGTACTTC. Protein: CASTLRGLAGEEEYF.